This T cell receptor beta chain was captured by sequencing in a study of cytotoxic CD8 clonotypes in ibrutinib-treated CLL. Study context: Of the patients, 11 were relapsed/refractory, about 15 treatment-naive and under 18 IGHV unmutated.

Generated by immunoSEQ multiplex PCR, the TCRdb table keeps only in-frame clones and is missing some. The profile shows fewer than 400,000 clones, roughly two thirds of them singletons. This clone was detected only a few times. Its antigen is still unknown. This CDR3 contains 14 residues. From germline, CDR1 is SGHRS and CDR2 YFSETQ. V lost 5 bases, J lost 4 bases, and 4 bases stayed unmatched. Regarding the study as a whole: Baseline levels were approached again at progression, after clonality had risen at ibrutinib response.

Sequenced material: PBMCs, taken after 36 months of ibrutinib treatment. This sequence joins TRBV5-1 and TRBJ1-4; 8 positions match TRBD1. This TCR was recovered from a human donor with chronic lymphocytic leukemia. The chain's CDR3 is CASSGTGGNEKLFF. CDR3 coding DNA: TGCGCCAGCAGTGGGACAGGAGGTAATGAAAAACTGTTTTTT.